These 6 T cell receptor beta chains share one sample of origin, sequenced in a study of T cell clonality in common variable immunodeficiency. Here immunoSEQ multiplex PCR was the method, and the copy in TCRdb shows in-frame clones only, minus some. The data show approximately 28,000 clones, with none appearing a single time. Regarding the study as a whole: Common variable immunodeficiency TCR beta sequences reportedly had fewer deletions and N-nucleotide insertions.

For these TCRs, the target antigens are not known. Sequencing input: peripheral blood mononuclear cells. The receptors here all came from a human donor with common variable immunodeficiency.

Only a few counts were recorded for this clone. Read data end 3 residues before the CDR3 end; the end is taken from the germline J gene. The chain employs TRBV2 and TRBJ2-3; 10 nucleotides match TRBD2. The CDR3 sequence is 15 residues long. CDR1 and CDR2 from the germline V gene are SNHLY and FYNNEI. The V segment lost 6 bases and the J segment 2 bases; nucleotides outside the gene matches: 5. Partial CDR3 DNA: TGTGCCAGCAGAGGACTAGCGGATAACACAGATACG. Its protein product is CASRGLADNTDT. The entire CDR3 protein reads CASRGLADNTDTQYF.

This clone was detected many times. The CDR3 end is not reached by the read, which stops 3 residues before it; the germline J gene fills it in. The V and J genes are TRBV7-2 and TRBJ2-3; no clear D. This CDR3 has 13 residues. Trimming stripped 5 bases from V and 3 bases from J, with 9 bases between. Germline V gene sequence: CDR1 SGHTA, CDR2 FQGNSA. Partial CDR3 DNA: TGTGCCAGCAGCCTACGTATGACAGATACG. Translating it yields CASSLRMTDT. The complete CDR3 reads CASSLRMTDTQYF. The whole variable domain, remainder taken from reference TRBV7-2 and TRBJ2-3, is GAGVSQSPSNKVTEKGKDVELRCDPISGHTALYWYRQSLGQGLEFLIYFQGNSAPDKSGLPSDRFSAERTGGSVSTLTIQRTQQEDSAVYLCASSLRMTDTQYFGPGTRLTVL.

Judged by abundance, this clone is medium-sized. The read terminates 3 residues before the CDR3 end, so the remaining end is supplied by the germline J gene. The genes are TRBV18 and TRBJ2-2, with D possibly matching TRBD2 (5 bases). Trimming took off 1 base at V and 0 bases at J, with 9 bases between the two ends. This CDR3 is built from 16 residues. Looked up from germline, CDR1 is KGHSH and CDR2 is LQKENI. The CDR3 bases that were read are TGTGCCAGCTCACCACTGCGGGTACCGAACACCGGGGAG. It translates to CASSPLRVPNTGE. The entire CDR3 sequence reads CASSPLRVPNTGELFF.

This clone was recorded at least ten times. The read ends 3 residues early relative to the CDR3; the germline J gene fills the gap. The chain couples TRBV18 to TRBJ2-1; 11 nucleotides align to TRBD1. The germline CDR1 and CDR2 sequences are KGHSH and LQKENI. The CDR3 has 15 amino acids. V dropped 5 bases and J dropped 4; count of bases not matched to a gene: 4. The CDR3 loop is CASSAGTGGYNEQFF. The covered CDR3 bases are TGTGCCAGCTCAGCCGGGACAGGGGGTTACAATGAG. Looking up the rest from reference TRBV18 and TRBJ2-1 gives the full variable domain: NAGVMQNPRHLVRRRGQEARLRCSPMKGHSHVYWYRQLPEEGLKFMVYLQKENIIDESGMPKERFSAEFPKEGPSILRIQQVVRGDSAAYFCASSAGTGGYNEQFFGPGTRLTVL.

This clone was observed a handful of times. The CDR3 end falls 3 residues outside the read, so it is completed with the germline J gene. The V call is TRBV5-1, the J call TRBJ2-5; D is possibly TRBD1 (5 bases). The CDR3 runs to 13 residues. Per the germline V gene, CDR1 is SGHRS and CDR2 is YFSETQ. Trimming shortened V by 4 bases and J by 5 bases, and 12 bases separated the two germline ends. The DNA read from the CDR3 is TGCGCCAGCAGCCCGCAGGGATGGGAGACC. Amino acids: CASSPQGWET. The whole CDR3 reads CASSPQGWETQYF.

This clone was seen ten or more times. The read terminates 3 residues before the CDR3 end, so the remaining end is supplied by the germline J gene. The chain is built from TRBV29-1 and TRBJ1-5, with TRBD1 identical over 8 bases. Germline-derived CDR1 and CDR2 are SQVTM and ANQGSEA. The V gene end was trimmed by 4 bases and the J gene end by 5 bases; junction bases not matched to a gene: 4. The CDR3 is 13 residues long. The CDR3 spells CSVGTGSHQPQHF. The DNA read from the CDR3 is TGCAGCGTTGGGACAGGGAGTCATCAGCCC.